The entry below gives a single T cell receptor (beta chain) sequence along with its context. The antigen remains unidentified. The data are from a study of CD8+ T cells in alopecia areata. Whole-study results and caveats: With patients, TCR sharing proved less clear than in mice, a difference possibly related to HLA.

Investigators isolated RNA and reverse transcribed it into cDNA to act as the sequencing template. Measured with immunoSEQ multiplex PCR; TCRdb has only the in-frame clones, and not every one. The repertoire holds about 110,000 clones, with 50% to 70% as singletons. The authors sorted CD4+ and CD8+ T cells from PBMCs. The trim removed 4 bases at V and 1 base at J, leaving 5 bases unmatched. Germline V gene sequence: CDR1 SGHNT, CDR2 YYREEE (reference sequence). The CDR3 length is 17 residues. Sample: NKG2D-low CD8+ T cells sorted from blood. J is TRBJ2-3 and V is TRBV5-4; TRBD2 aligns across 14 bases. This sequence was found in a human donor with alopecia areata. CDR3 loop: CASSRRTSGRRTDTQYF. The CDR3 bases are TGTGCCAGCAGCCGACGGACTAGCGGGAGGCGCACAGATACGCAGTATTTT.